This paragraph covers one T cell receptor beta chain sequence. This sample is drawn from a study of blood T cell repertoires in COVID-19. Repertoires were generated with immunoSEQ multiplex PCR, while TCRdb's copy carries only in-frame clones and drops some. The sample records a few hundred thousand clones, 85% to 90% being singletons. The germline CDR1 and CDR2 sequences are SNHLY and FYNNEI. V was shortened by 6 bases and J by 0 bases, with 12 bases between the two germline ends. CDR3 length equals 15 residues. Sequencing used peripheral blood. The rearrangement joins TRBV2 to TRBJ2-1, with D unclear. This receptor was obtained from a woman between 40 and 50 years old with acute or convalescent COVID-19. CDR3 in DNA: TGTGCCAGCAGCTCCATCCTTAGCTCCTACAATGAGCAGTTCTTC. It translates to CASSSILSSYNEQFF.